The 6 T cell receptor beta chains below were found in one sample sequenced in a study of regulatory T cells in long-lasting Graves disease. This sample's time point: newly diagnosed GD, antithyroid drugs for less than 3 months. From RNA extracted from PBMCs, the TCR library was made. Libraries of TCR beta came from iRepertoire HTBI primers plus Arm-PCR of CDR3 regions. Each CDR3 protein gets one entry after TCRdb re-called the multiplex PCR reads with MiXCR. The table has about 240,000 distinct CDR3 sequences, 20% to 25% seen once. Sequences were derived from peripheral blood mononuclear cells (PBMCs), sampled at new diagnosis, from a patient treated with antithyroid drugs. The receptors were gathered from a female donor with Graves disease.

This clonotype was observed a handful of times. This may be a read error, as it is one base from a much larger clone. The chain has TRBV4-2 and TRBJ1-1; maybe TRBD1 (6 bases). The germline CDR1 and CDR2 sequences are LGHNA and YNFKEQ. This CDR3 has 14 residues. The DNA of the CDR3 is TGTGCCTGCAGGTTCGCGGGGGCAAACACTGAAGCTTTCTTT. This encodes CACRFAGANTEAFF.

The chain's CDR3 is CASSYGPGSSGGPHYEQYF. The CDR3 bases are TGTGCCAGCAGTTACGGGCCCGGGTCTAGCGGGGGGCCCCACTACGAGCAGTACTTC. The chain joins TRBV6-2 or TRBV6-3 to TRBJ2-7; 11 nucleotides line up with TRBD2. Germline V gene sequence: CDR1 MNHEY, CDR2 SVGEGT. V lost 2 bases, J lost 3 bases, and 15 bases stayed unmatched. This CDR3 is 19 amino acids long.

This clonotype has a count of ten or more. The gene calls are TRBV20-1 and TRBJ1-6; D perhaps matches TRBD1 (5 bases). Germline V gives CDR1 DFQATT, CDR2 SNEGSKA (reference sequence). V was shortened by 6 bases and J by 8 bases, with 14 bases between the two germline ends. The CDR3 is made up of 13 amino acids. CDR3 bases: TGCAGTGCGAGGGCACAGGCCGATTCACCCCTCCACTTT. Amino acids: CSARAQADSPLHF.

This clonotype has at least ten counts. This CDR3 is CAWSVRWTGELFF. CDR3 DNA: TGTGCCTGGAGTGTAAGGTGGACCGGGGAGCTGTTTTTT. V gene TRBV30 combines with J gene TRBJ2-2; D uncertain. V shed 0 bases and J shed 5 bases, with 7 bases lying between them. Per germline, CDR1 GTSNPN and CDR2 SVGIG (reference sequence). The CDR3 is made up of 13 amino acids.

Only a few counts were recorded for this clonotype. This rearrangement joins TRBV6-2 or TRBV6-3 to TRBJ1-2; 7 bases are a match to TRBD1. CDR1 is MNHEY and CDR2 is SVGEGT in the germline V gene. The CDR3 totals 15 residues. Losses at the gene ends were 9 bases for V and 2 bases for J; bases not matched to a gene: 12. The CDR3 nucleotides are TGTGCCAGTGTCCCGAATGGACAGGAAAACTATGGCTACACCTTC. Translated, it gives CASVPNGQENYGYTF.

This clonotype was observed many times. This rearrangement joins TRBV7-2 to TRBJ2-5, with D perhaps matching TRBD2 (6 bases). Germline V CDR1 and CDR2: SGHTA, FQGNSA. This CDR3 spans 12 amino acids. Between the trimmed V and J ends, which lost 5 bases and 5 bases, there was a span of 9 bases. The chain's CDR3 is CASSIGGETQYF. DNA of the CDR3: TGTGCCAGCAGCATTGGGGGGGAGACCCAGTACTTC.